This TCR beta chain was captured by sequencing in a study of ipilimumab plus nivolumab after autologous stem cell transplantation. Profiling relied on immunoSEQ multiplex PCR, and the TCRdb table lists in-frame clones only, not all of them. The table lists tens of thousands of clones, about 83% of them singletons, with roughly 2.2% in the top ten. This clone was seen more than once but under ten times. The V and J ends lost 4 bases and 8 bases, in that order; junction bases with no gene match: 4. The CDR3 spans 12 residues. Germline V gives CDR1 SGHDT, CDR2 YYEEEE. The chain couples TRBV5-6 to TRBJ1-1; 8 bases align to TRBD1. The clonotype was recovered from a male donor with diffuse large B-cell lymphoma. The sample was PBMCs, taken in a trial of ipilimumab plus nivolumab as post-transplant consolidation. CDR3 DNA: TGTGCCAGCAGCCATTGGGACAGGGAAGCTTTCTTT. Residues: CASSHWDREAFF. Full variable domain (remainder filled in from reference TRBV5-6 and TRBJ1-1): DAGVTQSPTHLIKTRGQQVTLRCSPKSGHDTVSWYQQALGQGPQFIFQYYEEEERQRGNFPDRFSGHQFPNYSSELNVNALLLGDSALYLCASSHWDREAFFGQGTRLTVV.